This paragraph covers one T cell receptor beta chain sequence. This sample was included in a study of radiotherapy plus CTLA-4 blockade in lung cancer. Germline V lookup: CDR1 SGHRS, CDR2 YFSETQ. Trimming pared 6 bases from V and 1 base from J, leaving 10 bases between. This CDR3 is built from 13 residues. The protocol was immunoSEQ multiplex PCR, while the TCRdb copy is restricted to in-frame clones and leaves out a portion. The top ten clones hold about 15% of a sample with about 90,000 clones, over 75% of them seen once. This receptor was identified in a human donor with non-small cell lung cancer that progressed on radiotherapy plus ipilimumab. The specimen comprised peripheral blood, sampled from a patient treated with radiotherapy plus ipilimumab. This sequence joins TRBV5-1 and TRBJ1-1; D is unresolved. CDR3 region: CASNEVQNTEAFF. The CDR3 DNA reads as TGCGCCAGCAATGAAGTACAGAACACTGAAGCTTTCTTT.